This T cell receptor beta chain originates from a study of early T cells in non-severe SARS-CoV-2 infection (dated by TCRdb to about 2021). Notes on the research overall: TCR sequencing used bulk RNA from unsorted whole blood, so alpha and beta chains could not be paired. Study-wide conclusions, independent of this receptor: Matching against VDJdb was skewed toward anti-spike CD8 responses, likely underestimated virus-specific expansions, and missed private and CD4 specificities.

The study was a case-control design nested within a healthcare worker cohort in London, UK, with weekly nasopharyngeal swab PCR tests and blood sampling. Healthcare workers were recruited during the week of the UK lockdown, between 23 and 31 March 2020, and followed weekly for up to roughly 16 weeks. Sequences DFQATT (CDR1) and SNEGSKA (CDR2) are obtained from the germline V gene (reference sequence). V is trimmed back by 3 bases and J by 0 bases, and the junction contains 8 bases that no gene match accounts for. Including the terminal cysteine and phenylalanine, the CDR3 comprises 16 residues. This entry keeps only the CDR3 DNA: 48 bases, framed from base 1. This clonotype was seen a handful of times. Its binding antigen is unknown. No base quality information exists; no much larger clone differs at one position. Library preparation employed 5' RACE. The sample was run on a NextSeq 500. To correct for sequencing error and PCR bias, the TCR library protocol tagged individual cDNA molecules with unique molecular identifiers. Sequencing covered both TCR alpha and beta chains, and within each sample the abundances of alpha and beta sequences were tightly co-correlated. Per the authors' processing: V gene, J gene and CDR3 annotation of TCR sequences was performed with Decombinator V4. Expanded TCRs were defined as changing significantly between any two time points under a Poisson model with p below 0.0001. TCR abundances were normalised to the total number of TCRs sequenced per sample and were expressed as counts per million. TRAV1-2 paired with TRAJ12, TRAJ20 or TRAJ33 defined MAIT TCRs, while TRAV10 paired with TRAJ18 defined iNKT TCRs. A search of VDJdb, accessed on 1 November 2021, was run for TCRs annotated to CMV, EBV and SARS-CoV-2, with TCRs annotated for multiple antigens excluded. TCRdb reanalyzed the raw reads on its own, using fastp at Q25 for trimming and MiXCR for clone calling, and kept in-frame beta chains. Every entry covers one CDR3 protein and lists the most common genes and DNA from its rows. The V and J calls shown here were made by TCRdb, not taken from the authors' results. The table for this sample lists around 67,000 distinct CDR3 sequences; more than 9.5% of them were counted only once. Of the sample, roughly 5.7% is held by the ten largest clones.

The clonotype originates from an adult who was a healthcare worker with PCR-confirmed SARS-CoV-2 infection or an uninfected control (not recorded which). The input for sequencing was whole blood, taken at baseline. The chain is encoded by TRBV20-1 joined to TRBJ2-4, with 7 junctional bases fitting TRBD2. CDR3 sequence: CSASVSGSLAKNIQYF. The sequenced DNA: TGCAGTGCTAGTGTTAGCGGGTCTTTAGCCAAAAACATTCAGTACTTC.